This T cell receptor (beta chain) appears in the sequencing data of a study of CD8 T cells in ankylosing spondylitis. V trimming: 3 bases; J trimming: 2 bases; junction bases outside the gene matches: 6. The CDR3 contains 15 residues. Germline V gene lookup returns CDR1 MNHNS and CDR2 SASEGT. A single record per CDR3 protein comes from TCRdb applying MiXCR to the 5' RACE reads. The sample consists of under 200,000 distinct CDR3 sequences, 8.5% to 10% of them appearing once. The origin of this receptor is a female donor with ankylosing spondylitis or in good health (not recorded which). The sample consisted of blood, either unsorted or a sorted T cell fraction (not recorded which). This chain links TRBV6-1 with TRBJ2-7, with 8 bases aligning to TRBD2. CDR3 nucleotides: TGTGCCAGCAGTGACCCGGGGGGGGCACCCTACGAGCAGTACTTC. It encodes CASSDPGGAPYEQYF.